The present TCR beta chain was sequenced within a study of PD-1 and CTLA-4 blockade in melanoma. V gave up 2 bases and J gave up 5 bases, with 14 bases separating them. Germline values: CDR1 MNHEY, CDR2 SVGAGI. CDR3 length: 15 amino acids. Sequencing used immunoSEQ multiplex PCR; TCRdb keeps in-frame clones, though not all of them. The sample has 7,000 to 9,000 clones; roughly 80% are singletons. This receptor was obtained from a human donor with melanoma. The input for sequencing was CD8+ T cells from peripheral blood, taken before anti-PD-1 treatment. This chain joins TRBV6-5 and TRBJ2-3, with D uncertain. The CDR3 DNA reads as TGTGCCAGCAGTTACGACCTGGGGTCGGGAGATACGCAGTATTTT. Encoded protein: CASSYDLGSGDTQYF.